This entry concerns a single T cell receptor (beta chain). Its specificity is unknown. Sequencing used immunoSEQ multiplex PCR; TCRdb keeps in-frame clones, though not all of them. Of under 150,000 clones in the sample, roughly nine tenths were seen once. Trimming shortened V by 0 bases and J by 3 bases, and 12 bases separated the two germline ends. The CDR3 consists of 15 residues. The germline gives CDR1 SGHAT, CDR2 FQNNGV. The sample is drawn from a study of graft-versus-host responses after intestinal transplantation. Notes on the study in general: Among circulating GvH clones, peak levels were associated with early post-transplant declines in HvG clones. Those patients showing graft-donor T cell macrochimerism displayed high graft-versus-host to host-versus-graft clonal ratios in allografts.

Sequencing used unstimulated CD4+ T cells sorted from spleen or lymph node cells, obtained before intestinal transplant. The TCR comes from a human donor who received an intestinal transplant. The chain combines TRBV11-2 with TRBJ2-7; unclear D gene. The DNA for the CDR3 is TGTGCCAGCAGCTTAGACAGTACAATCTTCTACGAGCAGTACTTC. It specifies CASSLDSTIFYEQYF.